One and the same sample provided the 30 T cell receptor beta chains below, sequenced in a study of chemoradiotherapy in HPV16-positive cancers. TCRdb's table, derived via immunoSEQ multiplex PCR, lists solely in-frame clones and lacks some. The sample lists tens of thousands of clones, roughly 86% occurring once. Material: blood, obtained from a patient who underwent chemoradiotherapy. The origin of the receptors is a human donor with HPV-associated anogenital cancer.

CDR3 sequence: CASSPPLQGTYGYTF. The CDR3 DNA sequence: TGTGCCAGCAGCCCGCCTCTACAGGGAACCTATGGCTACACCTTC. The rearrangement links TRBV5-4 to TRBJ1-2; weak D call: TRBD1 (6 bases). Trimming took 4 bases from V and 4 from J, leaving 17 bases between them. This CDR3 contains 15 residues. Per germline, CDR1 SGHNT and CDR2 YYREEE (reference sequence).

The chain is built from TRBV28 and TRBJ2-7; maybe TRBD1 (6 bases). The CDR3 extends over 13 amino acids. Deletions cut 10 bases from V and 0 bases from J, with 13 bases between. Germline CDR1 reads MDHEN; CDR2 reads SYDVKM. DNA for the CDR3: TGTGCCACCGTAGGGGACACCTCCTACGAGCAGTACTTC. Protein sequence: CATVGDTSYEQYF. The complete variable domain, with remaining parts taken from reference TRBV28 and TRBJ2-7, reads DVKVTQSSRYLVKRTGEKVFLECVQDMDHENMFWYRQDPGLGLRLIYFSYDVKMKEKGDIPEGYSVSREKKERFSLILESASTNQTSMYLCATVGDTSYEQYFGPGTRLTVT.

The count of this clone is one. The chain carries TRBV9 and TRBJ2-5; D is ambiguous. Trimming took off 5 bases at V and 5 bases at J, with 7 bases between the two ends. Germline values: CDR1 SGDLS, CDR2 YYNGEE. The CDR3 spans 11 residues. The CDR3: CASSDGETQYF. The CDR3, as DNA: TGTGCCAGCAGTGATGGGGAGACCCAGTACTTC.

The J gene is TRBJ1-2, the V gene TRBV19; D is uncertain. Trimming shortened V by 6 bases and J by 4 bases, and 9 bases separated the two germline ends. CDR3 size: 12 residues. The germline V gene encodes CDR1 LNHDA and CDR2 SQIVND (reference sequence). This CDR3 reads CASSQATYGYTF. The CDR3 DNA is TGTGCCAGTAGCCAGGCCACCTATGGCTACACCTTC.

The rearrangement uses TRBV2 and TRBJ1-2; TRBD1 matches 7 bases. This CDR3 is built from 12 residues. After removal of 10 bases from V and 7 bases from J, the junction contained 9 bases not matched to a gene. Germline loops: CDR1 SNHLY, CDR2 FYNNEI. The CDR3 loop reads CATDRESPGYTF. The CDR3 DNA follows: TGTGCCACCGACAGGGAAAGTCCTGGCTACACCTTC.

The chain recombines TRBV4-2 with TRBJ2-1; TRBD2 agrees at 13 bases. The CDR3 totals 15 residues. Per the germline V gene, CDR1 is LGHNA and CDR2 is YNFKEQ. J lost 7 bases, V lost 2 bases, and 2 bases had no gene match. The CDR3 coding sequence is TGTGCCAGCAGCCAAACTAGCGGGAGGGAAAATGAGCAGTTCTTC. Translating it yields CASSQTSGRENEQFF.

The chain has TRBV7-3 and TRBJ1-2; D call uncertain. Trimming took off 2 bases at V and 1 base at J, with 8 bases between the two ends. Germline V gives CDR1 SGHTA, CDR2 FQGTGA. This CDR3 contains 14 residues. The CDR3 spells CASSLGRINYGYTF. The CDR3 bases are TGTGCCAGCAGCTTAGGCCGAATTAACTATGGCTACACCTTC.

The chain is built from TRBV5-8 and TRBJ2-3; TRBD2 might be the D (5 bases). Looked up from germline, CDR1 is SGHTS and CDR2 is YDEGEE. V shed 2 bases and J shed 2 bases, with 9 bases lying between them. The CDR3 spans 14 residues. CDR3 bases: TGTGCCAGCAGCTTAGAAGCGGTCACAGATACGCAGTATTTT. Translation gives CASSLEAVTDTQYF.

The rearrangement uses TRBV11-2 and TRBJ1-3; D is undetermined. The CDR3 spans 12 residues. V was trimmed by 5 bases and J by 3 bases, leaving 5 bases between them. In germline, CDR1 is SGHAT, CDR2 FQNNGV. Here the CDR3 reads CASSHVGNTIYF. CDR3 sequence (DNA): TGTGCCAGCAGCCACGTTGGAAACACCATATATTTT.

The chain couples TRBV5-6 to TRBJ1-4; the D gene is possibly TRBD1 (5 bases). V was cut by 5 bases and J by 0 bases, with 11 bases left in between. Per germline, CDR1 SGHDT and CDR2 YYEEEE. This CDR3 has 15 residues. The CDR3 DNA sequence: TGTGCCAGCAGGGAGACAGCCTCAACTAATGAAAAACTGTTTTTT. Translated, it gives CASRETASTNEKLFF.

This rearrangement joins TRBV5-1 to TRBJ2-7, with D maybe TRBD1 (6 bases). Germline V CDR1 and CDR2: SGHRS, YFSETQ. The CDR3 totals 15 residues. V was pared by 6 bases and J by 3 bases, with 19 bases between. CDR3 nucleotide sequence: TGCGCCAGCACCCTGACACAGGGTCCCTTCTACGAGCAGTACTTC. It specifies CASTLTQGPFYEQYF.

The chain is built from TRBV30 and TRBJ2-5; 8 nucleotides agree with TRBD2. This CDR3 has 15 amino acids. V was clipped by 4 bases and J by 3 bases; unmatched bases: 10. Per germline, CDR1 GTSNPN and CDR2 SVGIG (reference sequence). Here the CDR3 reads CAWIRPGTRKETQYF. Here the CDR3 DNA reads TGTGCCTGGATTAGGCCCGGGACTAGGAAAGAGACCCAGTACTTC. The whole variable domain, filled in from reference TRBV30 and TRBJ2-5, reads SQTIHQWPATLVQPVGSPLSLECTVEGTSNPNLYWYRQAAGRGLQLLFYSVGIGQISSEVPQNLSASRPQDRQFILSSKKLLLSDSGFYLCAWIRPGTRKETQYFGPGTRLLVL.

The gene calls are TRBV11-2 and TRBJ2-1, with 11 bases fitting TRBD2. This CDR3 region has 16 residues. With 4 bases clipped from V and 6 bases from J, the junction kept 8 bases outside the gene matches. From germline, CDR1 is SGHAT and CDR2 FQNNGV. The CDR3 coding sequence is TGTGCCAGCAGCTCGCAACCACTAGCGGGGGTCAATGAGCAGTTCTTC. It specifies CASSSQPLAGVNEQFF.

This sequence joins TRBV5-1 and TRBJ1-2; no clear D. The CDR3 sequence is 14 residues long. Germline CDR1 and CDR2: SGHRS and YFSETQ. V dropped 0 bases and J dropped 3 bases, with 9 bases sitting between them. The CDR3 DNA sequence: TGCGCCAGCAGCTTGGGGATCGAACACTATGGCTACACCTTC. This codes for CASSLGIEHYGYTF. The full variable domain, with the rest looked up from reference TRBV5-1 and TRBJ1-2, is KAGVTQTPRYLIKTRGQQVTLSCSPISGHRSVSWYQQTPGQGLQFLFEYFSETQRNKGNFPGRFSGRQFSNSRSEMNVSTLELGDSALYLCASSLGIEHYGYTFGSGTRLTVV.

This clone was detected only once. V usage is TRBV7-6 and J usage is TRBJ2-7; TRBD2 is a possible D gene (5 bases). CDR3 length: 15 residues. From germline, CDR1 is SGHVS and CDR2 FNYEAQ. The V and J ends lost 7 bases and 7 bases respectively, with 23 bases between them. The DNA of the CDR3 is TGTGCCAGCACCGATTACCGGGCCGGAGGTAGGGAGCAGTACTTC. Its translation: CASTDYRAGGREQYF.

This clone has a single count. J is TRBJ1-1 and V is TRBV5-4, with a possible D match to TRBD1 (6 bases). Trimming stripped 3 bases from V and 5 bases from J, with 8 bases between. The CDR3 sequence is 12 residues long. Germline V gives CDR1 SGHNT, CDR2 YYREEE (reference sequence). This CDR3 is CASSYRETEAFF. The DNA for the CDR3 is TGTGCCAGCAGCTACAGGGAAACTGAAGCTTTCTTT.

The rearrangement links TRBV28 to TRBJ2-2; 7 bases map to TRBD1. The CDR3 has 17 amino acids. Unmatched junction bases numbered 9, after V lost 2 bases and J lost 3 bases. CDR1 and CDR2 (germline): MDHEN, SYDVKM. In DNA, the CDR3 is TGTGCCAGCAGTTTACTGGGACAGTCGCGGTACACCGGGGAGCTGTTTTTT. This translates into CASSLLGQSRYTGELFF.

The genes are TRBV28 and TRBJ2-1; D not resolved. Looked up from germline, CDR1 is MDHEN and CDR2 is SYDVKM. Trimming left V 2 bases short and J 8 bases short, with 7 bases between. The CDR3 is 12 residues long. Written as DNA, the CDR3 is TGTGCCAGCAGTTTACTTAGGGATGAGCAGTTCTTC. Translating it yields CASSLLRDEQFF.

The chain recombines TRBV27 with TRBJ1-5; D may be TRBD1 (5 bases). This CDR3 comprises 14 residues. Germline CDR1 MNHEY, CDR2 SMNVEV (reference sequence). V was shortened by 3 bases and J by 5 bases, with 11 bases between the two germline ends. CDR3 nucleotides: TGTGCCAGCAGTTTTCAGGGATGGGATCAGCCCCAGCATTTT. The encoded protein is CASSFQGWDQPQHF.

V and J are TRBV5-1 and TRBJ2-7; D might be TRBD1 or TRBD2, each matching 5 bases. The CDR3 is made up of 17 amino acids. Per the germline V gene, CDR1 is SGHRS and CDR2 is YFSETQ. V lost 0 bases, J lost 6 bases, and 22 bases lay in between. This CDR3 is CASSLGGTADLGLEQYF. The DNA of the CDR3 is TGCGCCAGCAGCTTGGGAGGGACCGCCGATTTGGGTCTCGAGCAGTACTTC. Looking up the rest from reference TRBV5-1 and TRBJ2-7 gives the full variable domain: KAGVTQTPRYLIKTRGQQVTLSCSPISGHRSVSWYQQTPGQGLQFLFEYFSETQRNKGNFPGRFSGRQFSNSRSEMNVSTLELGDSALYLCASSLGGTADLGLEQYFGPGTRLTVT.

Comments on this clone: A much more abundant neighbour one base away suggests this may be a read error. The chain recombines TRBV6-4 with TRBJ1-1; the D gene is possibly TRBD1 (5 bases). Germline CDR1 is MRHNA and CDR2 is SNTAGT. The length of the CDR3 is 13 residues. CDR3 region: CASSEGDGTGAFF. CDR3 DNA sequence: TGTGCCAGCAGTGAAGGGGACGGGACTGGAGCTTTCTTT.

V and J are TRBV7-2 and TRBJ2-5; no firm D call. Per germline, CDR1 SGHTA and CDR2 FQGNSA. The ends were cut back, 1 base at V and 5 bases at J, with 5 bases in the middle. CDR3 length: 12 residues. CDR3 DNA sequence: TGTGCCAGCAGCTTAGGGACGGAGACCCAGTACTTC. This gives the protein CASSLGTETQYF.

This chain joins TRBV11-2 and TRBJ2-7; D might be TRBD2 (6 bases). CDR3 length: 17 amino acids. Per germline, CDR1 SGHAT and CDR2 FQNNGV. Trimming removed 1 base at V and 3 bases at J, with 19 bases between. This CDR3 is CASSLGVGGSGVYEQYF. The CDR3 DNA is TGTGCCAGCAGCTTAGGAGTTGGGGGGAGCGGTGTCTACGAGCAGTACTTC.

The chain carries TRBV5-6 and TRBJ2-1, with D possibly matching TRBD2 (6 bases). The CDR3 contains 15 residues. Germline CDR1 and CDR2: SGHDT and YYEEEE. Trimming shortened V by 4 bases and J by 0 bases, and 11 bases separated the two germline ends. CDR3 loop: CASSLRLDSYNEQFF. CDR3 bases: TGTGCCAGCAGCCTCCGACTAGACTCCTACAATGAGCAGTTCTTC.

The genes are TRBV28 and TRBJ2-5; possible D gene TRBD1, 6 bases. The CDR3 is made up of 14 amino acids. Germline CDR1 reads MDHEN; CDR2 reads SYDVKM. V lost 5 bases to trimming and J lost 4 bases, with 14 bases between them. DNA of the CDR3: TGTGCCAGCAGTGGACAGAACCTTGCAGAGACCCAGTACTTC. This sequence encodes CASSGQNLAETQYF.

The rearrangement links TRBV7-2 to TRBJ2-3; D ambiguous. CDR1 is SGHTA and CDR2 is FQGNSA in the germline V gene. The germline V and J ends were trimmed by 5 bases and 2 bases, with 5 bases remaining between them. CDR3 length equals 12 residues. CDR3 protein: CASSPTTDTQYF. The CDR3 nucleotides read TGTGCCAGCAGCCCTACCACAGATACGCAGTATTTT. The full variable domain, in which reference TRBV7-2 and TRBJ2-3 provide the parts outside the CDR3, is GAGVSQSPSNKVTEKGKDVELRCDPISGHTALYWYRQSLGQGLEFLIYFQGNSAPDKSGLPSDRFSAERTGGSVSTLTIQRTQQEDSAVYLCASSPTTDTQYFGPGTRLTVL.

The V call is TRBV30, the J call TRBJ2-1, with 10 bases matching TRBD2. The J segment lost 2 bases and the V segment lost 4 bases, leaving 5 bases of the junction unmatched. CDR3 length: 15 amino acids. Germline lookup yields CDR1 GTSNPN and CDR2 SVGIG (reference sequence). The CDR3 DNA follows: TGTGCCTGGAAATTTAGCGGGGGGCCCTACAATGAGCAGTTCTTC. Its translation: CAWKFSGGPYNEQFF.

The V and J genes are TRBV4-1 and TRBJ2-7, with TRBD2 identical over 7 bases. The CDR3 totals 13 residues. The ends lost 3 bases at V and 7 bases at J; junction bases unmatched: 6. Germline CDR1 reads MGHRA; CDR2 reads YSYEKL. CDR3 region: CASSHSRAGEQYF. The DNA of the CDR3 is TGCGCCAGCAGCCATTCTCGAGCGGGGGAGCAGTACTTC.

The chain uses TRBV6-1 and TRBJ2-3, with TRBD1 matching 9 bases. Trimming at V came to 3 bases and at J to 6 bases, leaving 4 bases not matched to a gene. The CDR3 contains 14 residues. Per the germline V gene, CDR1 is MNHNS and CDR2 is SASEGT. The CDR3 spells CASSEGQGRDTQYF. CDR3 sequence (DNA): TGTGCCAGCAGTGAGGGACAGGGAAGGGATACGCAGTATTTT.

This clone appeared a few times. The chain uses TRBV21-1 and TRBJ1-1; the table's D call TRBD1 went unverified against the DNA. TRBV21-1 is an annotated pseudogene. CDR3 length equals 14 residues. CDR3 nucleotides: TGTGCCAGCAGCAAAGCGGGGCCGAACACTGAAGCTTTCTTT. Its translation is CASSKAGPNTEAFF.